The clone carrying this TCR beta chain was recorded at least ten times. What it binds is unknown. This entry is derived from a study of T cell repertoires in cytomegalovirus infection. TCRdb independently ran MiXCR on the reads; one entry per CDR3 protein. The sample holds some 940,000 distinct CDR3 sequences; 30% to 40% are singletons and the top ten take over 13%. This specimen was cultured CD8+ T cells from PBMCs, taken from culture after CMV antigen stimulation. This receptor was obtained from a human donor in good health (CMV status not recorded). Some clones in this sample may be carry-over from other donors' samples.

The CDR3 DNA reads as TGTGCCAGCAGTGAAGACTGGTGGGGGAGTCGCGATGAGCAGTTCTTC. It translates to CASSEDWWGSRDEQFF. This rearrangement joins TRBV6-1 to TRBJ2-1; perhaps D is TRBD1 or TRBD2 (5 bases each). CDR1 and CDR2 (germline): MNHNS, SASEGT. The V end lost 1 base, the J end lost 8 bases, and 18 bases lay between the germline ends. The CDR3 spans 16 residues.